These 8 T cell receptor beta chains were sequenced from one sample in a study of blood T cell repertoires in COVID-19. TCRdb's table, derived via immunoSEQ multiplex PCR, lists solely in-frame clones and lacks some. The repertoire has a few hundred thousand clones, roughly 86% of them found once; the top ten carry about 1.6%. Sequenced input: peripheral blood. The receptors come from a woman aged 45-65 years with acute or convalescent COVID-19.

This chain links TRBV28 with TRBJ2-7, with 12 bases identical to TRBD2. The V gene's germline CDR1 is MDHEN and CDR2 SYDVKM. This CDR3 has 16 amino acids. J lost 3 bases, V lost 4 bases, and 7 bases had no gene match. The chain's CDR3 is CASSSSRTSGDYEQYF. The CDR3 DNA follows: TGTGCCAGCAGTTCCTCACGGACTAGCGGGGACTACGAGCAGTACTTC. The whole variable domain, remainder taken from reference TRBV28 and TRBJ2-7, is DVKVTQSSRYLVKRTGEKVFLECVQDMDHENMFWYRQDPGLGLRLIYFSYDVKMKEKGDIPEGYSVSREKKERFSLILESASTNQTSMYLCASSSSRTSGDYEQYFGPGTRLTVT.

The chain combines TRBV6-6 with TRBJ2-2; D is perhaps TRBD1 (6 bases). CDR1 is MNHNY and CDR2 is SVGAGI in the germline V gene (reference sequence). The CDR3 spans 14 residues. With 6 bases removed from V and 5 bases from J, the gap between germline ends came to 13 bases. DNA for the CDR3: TGTGCCAGCAGAGAGGCAGGGGTGACCGGGGAGCTGTTTTTT. Protein: CASREAGVTGELFF.

The rearrangement links TRBV7-3 to TRBJ2-7, with a possible D match to TRBD1 (5 bases). The CDR3 consists of 16 residues. V lost 5 bases and J 0 bases, leaving 17 bases between the germline ends. Germline V lookup: CDR1 SGHTA, CDR2 FQGTGA. CDR3 in DNA: TGTGCCAGCAGCCCCGATGCTACAGGTCGCTCCTACGAGCAGTACTTC. It codes for CASSPDATGRSYEQYF.

This sequence joins TRBV25-1 and TRBJ2-7; 8 nucleotides line up with TRBD2. The germline V gene encodes CDR1 MGHDK and CDR2 SYGVNS. This CDR3 spans 16 amino acids. V dropped 5 bases and J dropped 1; count of bases not matched to a gene: 10. The DNA for the CDR3 is TGTGCCAGCAGTCCCCAACTAGCGGACCATTCCTACGAGCAGTACTTC. This gives the protein CASSPQLADHSYEQYF.

For this clone: At one end the junction does not follow the germline gene, possibly because of a read error. The rearrangement links TRBV7-3 to TRBJ2-2; the D gene could be TRBD1 or TRBD2 (6 bases each). Germline values: CDR1 SGHTA, CDR2 FQGTGA. The CDR3 covers 16 residues. The CDR3 region is CASSLTGFSGRVELFF. CDR3 nucleotide sequence: TGTGCCAGCAGCCTAACAGGGTTTAGCGGACGCGTGGAGCTGTTTTTT.

This clone was seen a handful of times. The gene calls are TRBV28 and TRBJ1-6, with D possibly being TRBD1 (6 bases). CDR1 is MDHEN, CDR2 SYDVKM, per germline. V gave up 7 bases and J gave up 10 bases, with 20 bases separating them. The CDR3 is 15 residues long. This chain's CDR3 is CASNNWGRGRSPLHF. Written as DNA, the CDR3 is TGTGCCAGCAACAATTGGGGCAGGGGTCGGTCACCCCTCCACTTT.

This sequence joins TRBV6-4 and TRBJ2-7, with D hard to call. The V and J ends lost 8 bases and 2 bases respectively, with 16 bases between them. The CDR3 is made up of 14 amino acids. CDR1 and CDR2 (germline): MRHNA, SNTAGT. This CDR3 is CASLECGFTYEQYF. DNA of the CDR3: TGTGCCAGCCTGGAGTGTGGATTTACCTACGAGCAGTACTTC.

The chain's CDR3 is CASSVVAGVDTGELFF. CDR3 DNA: TGTGCCAGCAGCGTAGTAGCGGGAGTTGACACCGGGGAGCTGTTTTTT. The rearrangement joins TRBV9 to TRBJ2-2; 9 bases line up with TRBD2. The germline CDR1 and CDR2 sequences are SGDLS and YYNGEE. This CDR3 contains 16 residues. The V and J ends lost 0 bases and 3 bases, in that order; junction bases with no gene match: 3.